This T cell receptor beta chain was captured by sequencing in a study of beta chain features in type 1 diabetes. Across the whole study: Age, gender and cell yields were alike across patients and healthy donors. Study outcomes and limitations: Patients' naive, central memory and Treg TCRB repertoires seemed closer to one another than those of healthy donors.

Every bit of the isolated RNA underwent reverse transcription, so sequencing read expressed TCRB transcripts. The data were produced by immunoSEQ multiplex PCR, yet TCRdb's version contains in-frame clones alone and is incomplete. The sample records more than 350,000 clones, approximately 10% being singletons. Trimming removed 3 bases at V and 2 bases at J, with 11 bases between. This CDR3 has 15 residues. CDR1 and CDR2 (germline): KGHSH, LQKENI. CD4+ naive, central memory, regulatory and stem cell-like memory subsets were isolated by sorting on CD45RO/CCR7/CD25/CD127/CD95/CD27. Remarks on this clone: Antigen: not known.

The chain joins TRBV18 to TRBJ1-5; D ambiguous. Sequences were obtained from naive CD4+ T cells from blood. The receptor was derived from a woman aged 18-35 years in good health. As DNA, the CDR3 is TGTGCCAGCTCACCTCCGGGAACAGGCAATCAGCCCCAGCATTTT. Translated, it gives CASSPPGTGNQPQHF.